These 9 T cell receptor beta chains share one sample of origin, sequenced in a study of cytomegalovirus exposure and HLA in healthy donors. PCR was performed using 60 Vbeta and 13 Jbeta primers. Profiling relied on immunoSEQ multiplex PCR, and the TCRdb table lists in-frame clones only, not all of them. There are approximately 90,000 clones in the sample; around 82% occur only once, and about 3.5% lies in the top ten. Sequenced: PBMCs. The receptors derive from a man aged 35-49 years in good health and CMV-seronegative.

This chain links TRBV6-5 with TRBJ1-1; possibly TRBD1 for D (5 bases). The CDR3 is 15 amino acids. Germline V gives CDR1 MNHEY, CDR2 SVGAGI. Trimming took 8 bases from V and 6 from J, leaving 22 bases between them. The CDR3 sequence is CASQTGGQGAAEAFF. In nucleotides, the CDR3 is TGTGCCAGCCAAACCGGGGGTCAGGGTGCGGCTGAAGCTTTCTTT.

This chain links TRBV19 with TRBJ2-3; a weak D match, TRBD1 (6 bases). The CDR3 length is 17 residues. V was trimmed by 6 bases and J by 1 base, leaving 20 bases between them. Germline V gene sequence: CDR1 LNHDA, CDR2 SQIVND (reference sequence). In DNA form, the CDR3 reads TGTGCCAGTAGAGTTTCGGGACAACGATGGGGCACAGATACGCAGTATTTT. Encoded protein: CASRVSGQRWGTDTQYF. Drawing the rest from reference TRBV19 and TRBJ2-3, the complete variable domain is DGGITQSPKYLFRKEGQNVTLSCEQNLNHDAMYWYRQDPGQGLRLIYYSQIVNDFQKGDIAEGYSVSREKKESFPLTVTSAQKNPTAFYLCASRVSGQRWGTDTQYFGPGTRLTVL.

This clone was observed a few times. The CDR3 protein is CASSSQGEKLFF. DNA of the CDR3: TGTGCCAGCAGCAGTCAGGGGGAAAAACTGTTTTTT. The V call is TRBV7-6, the J call TRBJ1-4; maybe TRBD1 (6 bases). Germline CDR1 SGHVS, CDR2 FNYEAQ. The CDR3 extends over 12 amino acids. V lost 5 bases and J lost 8, with 9 bases in between.

This clone was seen once. The chain has TRBV5-4 and TRBJ2-2; 12 bases align to TRBD2. This CDR3 comprises 16 residues. V shed 4 bases, J shed 4 bases, and the junction held 5 bases outside the gene matches. In germline, CDR1 is SGHNT, CDR2 YYREEE (reference sequence). The CDR3 protein is CASSATSGRPTGELFF. The CDR3 region has the DNA TGTGCCAGCAGCGCCACTAGCGGGAGGCCCACCGGGGAGCTGTTTTTT. Complete variable domain (other parts from reference TRBV5-4 and TRBJ2-2): ETGVTQSPTHLIKTRGQQVTLRCSSQSGHNTVSWYQQALGQGPQFIFQYYREEENGRGNFPPRFSGLQFPNYSSELNVNALELDDSALYLCASSATSGRPTGELFFGEGSRLTVL.

This clone was recorded a few times. J is TRBJ1-2 and V is TRBV20-1; TRBD1 aligns across 10 bases. J was trimmed by 8 bases and V by 5 bases; bases with no gene match: 2. CDR1 and CDR2 from the germline V gene are DFQATT and SNEGSKA (reference sequence). This CDR3 is built from 11 residues. In DNA, the CDR3 is TGCAGTGCTGGGACAGGGGTCGGCTACACCTTC. This sequence encodes CSAGTGVGYTF.

The rearrangement links TRBV27 to TRBJ2-7; 12 bases line up with TRBD1. This CDR3 is 15 amino acids long. Trimming took 7 bases from V and 11 from J; bases not matched to a gene: 15. Germline V gene data show CDR1 as MNHEY and CDR2 as SMNVEV (reference sequence). CDR3 sequence reads: CASNGYPGQGAQEYF. In DNA form, the CDR3 reads TGTGCCAGCAATGGATACCCGGGACAGGGGGCGCAGGAGTACTTC.

V gene TRBV27 combines with J gene TRBJ1-4; possibly TRBD1 for D (6 bases). In germline, CDR1 is MNHEY, CDR2 SMNVEV (reference sequence). V was pared by 6 bases and J by 5 bases, with 16 bases between. CDR3 length: 15 residues. CDR3 amino acids: CASSIIGQRNEKLFF. CDR3 sequence (DNA): TGTGCCAGCAGCATTATAGGACAGCGCAATGAAAAACTGTTTTTT.

This sequence joins TRBV18 and TRBJ1-1; tentatively, D is TRBD1 (6 bases). Germline lookup yields CDR1 KGHSH and CDR2 LQKENI. The germline V and J ends were trimmed by 5 bases and 4 bases, with 11 bases remaining between them. This CDR3 has 13 residues. CDR3: CASSFQGSTEAFF. CDR3 DNA sequence: TGTGCCAGCTCATTTCAGGGGAGCACTGAAGCTTTCTTT.

The chain links TRBV4-2 to TRBJ2-5; TRBD2 agrees at 11 bases. V lost 4 bases to trimming and J lost 5 bases; unmatched junction nucleotides: 12. The CDR3 is 17 amino acids. The V gene's germline CDR1 is LGHNA and CDR2 YNFKEQ. DNA of the CDR3: TGTGCCAGCAGCCGGACTACTAGCGGGAGTCACTGGGAGACCCAGTACTTC. This sequence encodes CASSRTTSGSHWETQYF.